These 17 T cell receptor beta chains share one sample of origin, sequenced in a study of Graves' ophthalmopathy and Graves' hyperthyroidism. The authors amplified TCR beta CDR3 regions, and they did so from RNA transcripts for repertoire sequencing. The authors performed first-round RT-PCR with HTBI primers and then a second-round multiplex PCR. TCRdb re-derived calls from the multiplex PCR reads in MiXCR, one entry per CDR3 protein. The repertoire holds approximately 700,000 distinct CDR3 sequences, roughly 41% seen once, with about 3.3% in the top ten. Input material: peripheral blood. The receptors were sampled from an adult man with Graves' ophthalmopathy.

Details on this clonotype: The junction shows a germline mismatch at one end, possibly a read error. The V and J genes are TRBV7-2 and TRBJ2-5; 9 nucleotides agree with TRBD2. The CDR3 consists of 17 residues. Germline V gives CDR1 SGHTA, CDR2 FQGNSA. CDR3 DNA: TGTACCAGCGGCTTATTTGATAGCGGGGGATCCCAAGAGACCCAGTACTTC. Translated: CTSGLFDSGGSQETQYF.

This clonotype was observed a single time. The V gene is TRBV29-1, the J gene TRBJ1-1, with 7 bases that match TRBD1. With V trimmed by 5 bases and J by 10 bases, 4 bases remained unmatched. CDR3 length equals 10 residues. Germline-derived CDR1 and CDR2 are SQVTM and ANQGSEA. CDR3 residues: CSVRQGGAFF. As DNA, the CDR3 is TGCAGCGTTAGACAGGGTGGAGCTTTCTTT.

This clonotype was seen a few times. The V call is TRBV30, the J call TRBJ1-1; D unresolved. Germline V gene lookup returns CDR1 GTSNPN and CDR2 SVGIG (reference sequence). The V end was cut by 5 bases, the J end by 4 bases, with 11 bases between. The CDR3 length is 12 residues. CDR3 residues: CAWSGGGTEAFF. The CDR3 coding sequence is TGTGCCTGGTCCGGAGGAGGCACTGAAGCTTTCTTT.

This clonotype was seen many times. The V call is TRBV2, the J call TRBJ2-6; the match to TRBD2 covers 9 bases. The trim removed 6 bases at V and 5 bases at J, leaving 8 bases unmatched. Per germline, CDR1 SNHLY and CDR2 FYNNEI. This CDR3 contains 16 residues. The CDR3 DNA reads TGTGCCAGCAGCCGGATTGGGACTAGCAGGGCCAACGTCCTGACTTTC. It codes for CASSRIGTSRANVLTF.

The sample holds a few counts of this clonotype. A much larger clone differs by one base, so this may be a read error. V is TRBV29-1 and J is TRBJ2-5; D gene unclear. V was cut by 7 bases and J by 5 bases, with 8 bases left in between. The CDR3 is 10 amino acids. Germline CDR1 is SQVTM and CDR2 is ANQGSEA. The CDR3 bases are TGCAGCGGCCGGCCGGAGACCCAGTACTTC. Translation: CSGRPETQYF.

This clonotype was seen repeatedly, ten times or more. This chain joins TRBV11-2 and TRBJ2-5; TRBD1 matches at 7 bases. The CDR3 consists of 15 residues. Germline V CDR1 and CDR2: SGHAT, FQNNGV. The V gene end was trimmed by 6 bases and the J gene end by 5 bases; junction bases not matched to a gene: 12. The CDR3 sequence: CASRLPARGWETQYF. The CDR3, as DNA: TGTGCCAGCAGGCTACCAGCCAGGGGGTGGGAGACCCAGTACTTC.

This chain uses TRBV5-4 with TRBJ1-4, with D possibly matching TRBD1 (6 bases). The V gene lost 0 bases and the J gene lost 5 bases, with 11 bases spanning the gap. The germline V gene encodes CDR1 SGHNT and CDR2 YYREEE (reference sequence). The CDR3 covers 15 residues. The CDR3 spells CASSLGGGENEKLFF. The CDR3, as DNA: TGTGCCAGCAGCTTGGGAGGGGGAGAAAATGAAAAACTGTTTTTT.

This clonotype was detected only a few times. The CDR3 DNA reads TGTGCCAGCAGTTCCGGGACAGGGGATCGCGGCTACACCTTC. Protein product: CASSSGTGDRGYTF. The chain is built from TRBV6-4 and TRBJ1-2; 10 nucleotides align to TRBD1. The CDR3 length is 14 residues. Germline V gene data show CDR1 as MRHNA and CDR2 as SNTAGT. The trim removed 5 bases at V and 8 bases at J, leaving 8 bases unmatched.

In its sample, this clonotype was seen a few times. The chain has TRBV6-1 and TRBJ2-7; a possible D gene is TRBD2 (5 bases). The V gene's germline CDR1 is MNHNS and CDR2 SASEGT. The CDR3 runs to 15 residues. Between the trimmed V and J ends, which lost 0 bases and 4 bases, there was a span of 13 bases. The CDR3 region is CASSEAGGVGYEQYF. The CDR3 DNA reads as TGTGCCAGCAGTGAAGCTGGAGGAGTGGGTTACGAGCAGTACTTC.

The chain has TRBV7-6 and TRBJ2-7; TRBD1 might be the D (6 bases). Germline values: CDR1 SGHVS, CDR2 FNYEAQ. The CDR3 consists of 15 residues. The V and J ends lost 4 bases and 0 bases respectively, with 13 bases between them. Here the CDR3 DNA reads TGTGCCAGCAGCTCCGGACAGCACGCCTCCTACGAGCAGTACTTC. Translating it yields CASSSGQHASYEQYF.

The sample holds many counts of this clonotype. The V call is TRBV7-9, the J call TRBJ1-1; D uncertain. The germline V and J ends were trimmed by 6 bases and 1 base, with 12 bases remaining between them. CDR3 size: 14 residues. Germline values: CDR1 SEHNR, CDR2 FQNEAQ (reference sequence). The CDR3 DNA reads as TGTGCCAGCAGGGATGTGGTTCAGAACACTGAAGCTTTCTTT. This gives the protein CASRDVVQNTEAFF.

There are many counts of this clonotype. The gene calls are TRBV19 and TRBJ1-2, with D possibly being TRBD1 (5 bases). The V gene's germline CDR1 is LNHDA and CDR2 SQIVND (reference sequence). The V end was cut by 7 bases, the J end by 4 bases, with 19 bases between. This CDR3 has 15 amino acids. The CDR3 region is CASTYGGLGSYGYTF. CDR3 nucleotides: TGTGCCAGTACCTATGGGGGGTTGGGAAGCTATGGCTACACCTTC. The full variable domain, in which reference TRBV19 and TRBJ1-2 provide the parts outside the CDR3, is DGGITQSPKYLFRKEGQNVTLSCEQNLNHDAMYWYRQDPGQGLRLIYYSQIVNDFQKGDIAEGYSVSREKKESFPLTVTSAQKNPTAFYLCASTYGGLGSYGYTFGSGTRLTVV.

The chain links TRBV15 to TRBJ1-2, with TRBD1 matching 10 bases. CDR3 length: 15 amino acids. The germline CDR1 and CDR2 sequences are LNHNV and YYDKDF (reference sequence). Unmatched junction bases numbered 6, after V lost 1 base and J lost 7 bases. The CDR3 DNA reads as TGTGCCACCAGCAGAGCGACCGGGACAGGGGCTGGCTACACCTTC. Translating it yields CATSRATGTGAGYTF.

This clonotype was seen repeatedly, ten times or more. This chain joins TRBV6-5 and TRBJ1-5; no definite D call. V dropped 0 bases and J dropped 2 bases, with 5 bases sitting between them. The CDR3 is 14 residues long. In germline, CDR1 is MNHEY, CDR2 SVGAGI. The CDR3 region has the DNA TGTGCCAGCAGTTACTCGCTGGGCAATCAGCCCCAGCATTTT. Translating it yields CASSYSLGNQPQHF.

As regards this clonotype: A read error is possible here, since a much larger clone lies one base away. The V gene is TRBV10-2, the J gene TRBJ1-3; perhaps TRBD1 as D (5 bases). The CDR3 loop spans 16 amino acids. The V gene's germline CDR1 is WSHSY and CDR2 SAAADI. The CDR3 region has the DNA TGTGCCGGCAGTTACTCAGCAGGGACCTCTGGAAACACCATATATTTT. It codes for CAGSYSAGTSGNTIYF.

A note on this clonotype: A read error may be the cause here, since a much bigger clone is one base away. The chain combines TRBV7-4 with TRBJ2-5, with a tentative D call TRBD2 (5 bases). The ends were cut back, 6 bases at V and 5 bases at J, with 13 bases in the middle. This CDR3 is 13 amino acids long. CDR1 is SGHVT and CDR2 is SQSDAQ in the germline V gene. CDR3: CASSRTAEETQYF. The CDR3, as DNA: TGTGCCAGCAGTCGGACTGCCGAGGAGACCCAGTACTTC. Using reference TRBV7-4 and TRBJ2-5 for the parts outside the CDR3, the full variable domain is GAGVSQSPRYKVAKRGRDVALRCDSISGHVTLYWYRQTLGQGSEVLTYSQSDAQRDKSGRPSGRFSAERPERSVSTLKIQRTEQGDSAVYLCASSRTAEETQYFGPGTRLLVL.

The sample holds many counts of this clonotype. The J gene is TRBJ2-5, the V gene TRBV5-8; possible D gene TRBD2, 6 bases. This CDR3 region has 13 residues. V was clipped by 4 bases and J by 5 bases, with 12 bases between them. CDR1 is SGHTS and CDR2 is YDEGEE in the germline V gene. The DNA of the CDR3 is TGTGCCAGCAGCGAGAGGGACTTCGAGACCCAGTACTTC. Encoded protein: CASSERDFETQYF.